One sample yielded the 30 T cell receptor beta chains listed below, sequenced in a study of CD8 T cells in ankylosing spondylitis. TCRdb re-analysed the 5' RACE reads in MiXCR, keeping a single row per CDR3 protein. The sample contains 240,000 or so distinct CDR3 sequences, about 10% of which appear only once. Sample: blood, either unsorted or a sorted T cell fraction (not recorded which). These receptor sequences come from a male donor with ankylosing spondylitis or in good health (not recorded which).

Ten or more counts support this clonotype. The chain employs TRBV12-3 or TRBV12-4 and TRBJ1-3, with 7 bases aligning to TRBD1. CDR3 length: 14 residues. With 5 bases clipped from V and 3 bases from J, the junction kept 4 bases outside the gene matches. DNA for the CDR3: TGTGCCAGCAGTCAACAGGGGTATGGAAACACCATATATTTT. It yields the protein CASSQQGYGNTIYF.

The genes are TRBV27 and TRBJ2-1; 12 nucleotides agree with TRBD2. The CDR3 length is 16 residues. CDR1 MNHEY and CDR2 SMNVEV come from the germline V gene (reference sequence). With V trimmed by 6 bases and J by 2 bases, 5 bases remained unmatched. The CDR3 spells CASSSTSGRPYNEQFF. The CDR3 DNA follows: TGTGCCAGCAGCTCCACTAGCGGGAGGCCCTACAATGAGCAGTTCTTC.

This clonotype was detected many times. The V and J genes are TRBV10-3 and TRBJ2-2; perhaps TRBD2 as D (5 bases). Germline values: CDR1 ENHRY, CDR2 SYGVKD. The CDR3 is 14 amino acids. V was cut by 3 bases and J by 3 bases, with 8 bases left in between. CDR3 amino acids: CAISETRDTGELFF. In DNA, the CDR3 is TGTGCCATCAGTGAAACGCGGGACACCGGGGAGCTGTTTTTT.

This clonotype was recorded many times. V gene TRBV7-6 combines with J gene TRBJ2-7, with 9 bases identical to TRBD2. The CDR3 is made up of 17 amino acids. The germline V gene has CDR1 SGHVS and CDR2 FNYEAQ. V lost 1 base and J lost 1; bases outside the gene matches: 8. The CDR3, as DNA: TGTGCCAGCAGCTTAGGCGCTAGCGGGATCACGTCCTACGAGCAGTACTTC. This sequence encodes CASSLGASGITSYEQYF.

The V call is TRBV18, the J call TRBJ1-6, with a weak D call TRBD1 (5 bases). Trimming removed 2 bases from V and 6 bases from J, with 11 bases in between. The CDR3 is 15 amino acids. Germline CDR1 is KGHSH and CDR2 is LQKENI. CDR3 DNA sequence: TGTGCCAGCTCACCAACAGGAATGGTTAATTCACCCCTCCACTTT. This gives the protein CASSPTGMVNSPLHF.

CDR3 nucleotides: TGTGCCAGCAGTAGAGGACGGGTGAACACTGAAGCTTTCTTT. Translating it yields CASSRGRVNTEAFF. The rearrangement joins TRBV2 to TRBJ1-1, with D unclear. The CDR3 length is 14 residues. Looked up from germline, CDR1 is SNHLY and CDR2 is FYNNEI. Trimming cost V 5 bases and J 0 bases, with 10 bases left between them.

The rearrangement links TRBV12-5 to TRBJ2-5; D is undetermined. This CDR3 contains 14 residues. V was shortened by 4 bases and J by 4 bases, with 13 bases between the two germline ends. Germline V gene lookup returns CDR1 LGHNT and CDR2 FRNRAP. CDR3 protein: CASGSGDGGETQYF. DNA for the CDR3: TGTGCTAGTGGTTCCGGAGACGGCGGAGAGACCCAGTACTTC.

On this clonotype itself: The junction departs from germline at one end; a sequencing error may be responsible. This rearrangement joins TRBV7-8 to TRBJ2-1; 7 positions agree with TRBD2. CDR3 length equals 16 residues. Looked up from germline, CDR1 is SGHVS and CDR2 is FQNEAQ. The CDR3 coding sequence is TGTGCCGGCAGCGTCCAAGGGGCGGGAGAGGGGTATGAGCAGTTCTTC. It is translated as CAGSVQGAGEGYEQFF.

The chain has TRBV5-1 and TRBJ2-7; TRBD2 might be the D (5 bases). The CDR3 sequence is 14 residues long. V lost 5 bases to trimming and J lost 3 bases, with 15 bases between them. The germline CDR1 and CDR2 sequences are SGHRS and YFSETQ. CDR3 in amino acids: CASSGTGTNYEQYF. The CDR3 coding sequence is TGCGCCAGCAGTGGAACGGGAACAAACTACGAGCAGTACTTC.

Concerning this clonotype: Just one base apart from a much larger clone, this may be a read error. The V gene is TRBV12-3 or TRBV12-4, the J gene TRBJ1-6; TRBD1 is a possible D gene (5 bases). The CDR3 is 13 residues long. V was pared by 6 bases and J by 15 bases, with 18 bases between. The CDR3 is CASRPTRQTRLHF. CDR3 DNA sequence: TGTGCCAGCAGACCCACAAGACAGACCCGCCTCCACTTT.

About this clonotype: Being one base from a much bigger clone, this may be a read error. CDR3 in DNA: TGTGCCAGCAGCCGAGAGAGAGCGTTTGGCATGGTCGATGAGCAGTTCTTC. Its protein is CASSRERAFGMVDEQFF. The genes are TRBV4-2 and TRBJ2-1, with D unclear. V lost 4 bases, J lost 8 bases, and 24 bases lay in between. CDR3 length: 17 amino acids. In germline, CDR1 is LGHNA, CDR2 YNFKEQ.

This clonotype appeared a few times. This sequence joins TRBV2 and TRBJ1-5; the D gene is possibly TRBD1 (5 bases). The CDR3 loop spans 9 amino acids. V was trimmed by 11 bases and J by 9 bases, leaving 8 bases between them. CDR1 SNHLY and CDR2 FYNNEI come from the germline V gene. This CDR3 is CASGTPQHF. The DNA of the CDR3 is TGTGCCTCCGGGACGCCCCAGCATTTT.

Many counts were recorded for this clonotype. This CDR3 reads CASSILPGHHHGYTF. The CDR3 DNA is TGTGCCAGCAGTATCTTGCCGGGACACCATCATGGCTACACCTTC. The chain uses TRBV27 and TRBJ1-2, with D perhaps matching TRBD1 (6 bases). This CDR3 comprises 15 residues. The V end was cut by 5 bases, the J end by 6 bases, with 19 bases between. Germline CDR1 MNHEY, CDR2 SMNVEV (reference sequence).

In its sample, this clonotype was seen many times. The chain carries TRBV20-1 and TRBJ1-6, with D unclear. Germline V CDR1 and CDR2: DFQATT, SNEGSKA (reference sequence). V was pared by 3 bases and J by 7 bases, with 4 bases between. The CDR3 is 11 amino acids. In nucleotides, the CDR3 is TGCAGTGCTAGGCAGAATTCACCCCTCCACTTT. Protein sequence: CSARQNSPLHF.

This chain uses TRBV12-3 or TRBV12-4 with TRBJ2-1; D unresolved. CDR3 length equals 11 residues. V lost 5 bases, J lost 6 bases, and 5 bases lay in between. Written as DNA, the CDR3 is TGTGCCAGCAGTATGACCAATGAGCAGTTCTTC. This gives the protein CASSMTNEQFF.

Only a few counts were recorded for this clonotype. The chain recombines TRBV20-1 with TRBJ2-5, with TRBD2 identical over 13 bases. Germline values: CDR1 DFQATT, CDR2 SNEGSKA (reference sequence). The V and J ends lost 6 bases and 8 bases, in that order; junction bases with no gene match: 9. The CDR3 is 14 residues long. In DNA form, the CDR3 reads TGCAGTGCCCTACACGGACTAGCGGGAGAAACCCAGTACTTC. Residues: CSALHGLAGETQYF.

To note about this clonotype: One base away lies a much larger clone, so this may be a sequencing read error. This chain connects TRBV9 to TRBJ1-2; maybe TRBD1 (5 bases). The CDR3 covers 17 residues. In germline, CDR1 is SGDLS, CDR2 YYNGEE. The ends were cut back, 3 bases at V and 7 bases at J, with 25 bases in the middle. The CDR3 DNA is TGTGCCAGCAGCGGGGGACGGGCAGTTAAGGGGTTAGGTGGCTACACCTTC. It specifies CASSGGRAVKGLGGYTF.

This clonotype has at least ten counts. V is TRBV4-2 and J is TRBJ1-2; D may be TRBD1 (5 bases). Germline V gives CDR1 LGHNA, CDR2 YNFKEQ. This CDR3 contains 14 residues. V was trimmed by 5 bases and J by 6 bases, leaving 16 bases between them. DNA of the CDR3: TGTGCCAGCAGCATACCAAGGGACGGGAATGGCTACACCTTC. The encoded protein is CASSIPRDGNGYTF.

The V and J genes are TRBV11-2 and TRBJ2-6; 8 nucleotides align to TRBD2. Per germline, CDR1 SGHAT and CDR2 FQNNGV. V shed 5 bases and J 1 base; nucleotides not matched to a gene: 13. CDR3 length equals 19 residues. The CDR3 here is CASSLTAGGASSGANVLTF. CDR3 sequence (DNA): TGTGCCAGCAGCCTCACCGCGGGGGGCGCCTCATCTGGGGCCAACGTCCTGACTTTC.

This clonotype was found many times. The V call is TRBV5-1, the J call TRBJ2-5; 11 bases match TRBD2. Germline loops: CDR1 SGHRS, CDR2 YFSETQ. Unmatched junction bases numbered 8, after V lost 3 bases and J lost 4 bases. This CDR3 has 16 residues. DNA of the CDR3: TGCGCCAGCAGCTCATTAGCGGGGGGGCCGGGAGAGACCCAGTACTTC. Translation: CASSSLAGGPGETQYF.

J is TRBJ1-5 and V is TRBV12-3 or TRBV12-4; tentative D call: TRBD1 (6 bases). This CDR3 spans 15 amino acids. Between the trimmed V and J ends, which lost 5 bases and 0 bases, there was a span of 11 bases. CDR3 in DNA: TGTGCCAGCAGTGCACAGACAGGTAGCAATCAGCCCCAGCATTTT. The encoded protein is CASSAQTGSNQPQHF.

This clonotype was detected many times. The J gene is TRBJ1-2, the V gene TRBV4-1; the D is unclear. The CDR3 is 15 amino acids. The V and J ends lost 1 base and 3 bases respectively, with 12 bases between them. Germline assignment: CDR1 MGHRA and CDR2 YSYEKL. The CDR3 DNA follows: TGCGCCAGCAGCCAAGGGTGGGGTGCAGACTATGGCTACACCTTC. The encoded protein is CASSQGWGADYGYTF.

This clonotype appeared many times. This chain uses TRBV5-1 with TRBJ2-3; D call uncertain. From germline, CDR1 is SGHRS and CDR2 YFSETQ. This CDR3 has 14 amino acids. The V end lost 0 bases, the J end lost 2 bases, and 7 bases lay between the germline ends. The CDR3 spells CASSLEGITDTQYF. CDR3 in DNA: TGCGCCAGCAGCTTGGAAGGAATCACAGATACGCAGTATTTT.

This clonotype was seen at least ten times. The chain couples TRBV4-2 to TRBJ2-2; D remains unclear. Germline CDR1 and CDR2: LGHNA and YNFKEQ. This CDR3 has 15 residues. V lost 1 base, J lost 5 bases, and 11 bases lay in between. CDR3 region: CASSQVNPSTGELFF. The CDR3 DNA sequence: TGTGCCAGCAGCCAAGTCAATCCCAGTACCGGGGAGCTGTTTTTT.

This clonotype was detected many times. The chain is built from TRBV20-1 and TRBJ2-7; D not resolved. The CDR3 has 14 amino acids. The germline V gene has CDR1 DFQATT and CDR2 SNEGSKA (reference sequence). The ends were cut back, 6 bases at V and 4 bases at J, with 19 bases in the middle. Written as DNA, the CDR3 is TGCAGTGCCAAGAGCCCAAGTTTATTTTACGAGCAGTACTTC. This gives the protein CSAKSPSLFYEQYF.

This clonotype appeared many times. The V and J genes are TRBV12-3 or TRBV12-4 and TRBJ2-3; D not resolved. Trimming stripped 0 bases from V and 5 bases from J, with 6 bases between. The CDR3 spans 13 residues. Here the CDR3 reads CASSLAGLDTQYF. The CDR3 DNA sequence: TGTGCCAGCAGTTTAGCGGGTTTAGATACGCAGTATTTT.

Only a few counts were recorded for this clonotype. The V and J genes are TRBV20-1 and TRBJ1-2; TRBD1 is a possible D gene (5 bases). The CDR3 consists of 13 residues. V dropped 6 bases and J dropped 3 bases, with 14 bases sitting between them. Germline assignment: CDR1 DFQATT and CDR2 SNEGSKA (reference sequence). DNA for the CDR3: TGCAGTGCGACGAGGGGCGCGGACTATGGCTACACCTTC. The encoded protein is CSATRGADYGYTF.

As regards this clonotype: A junction boundary mismatches the germline segment, possibly from a read error. The chain uses TRBV5-5 and TRBJ1-2, with a possible D match to TRBD1 (6 bases). The CDR3 covers 14 residues. CDR1 is SGHKS, CDR2 YYEKEE, per germline (reference sequence). CDR3 in DNA: TGTGCCAGCAGCTTGACAACGAGGGACACAGCTCACGCCTTC. Translation gives CASSLTTRDTAHAF. Based on the CDR3 plus reference TRBV5-5 and TRBJ1-2, the full variable domain is DAGVTQSPTHLIKTRGQQVTLRCSPISGHKSVSWYQQVLGQGPQFIFQYYEKEERGRGNFPDRFSARQFPNYSSELNVNALLLGDSALYLCASSLTTRDTAHAFGSGTRLTVV.

The chain links TRBV29-1 to TRBJ2-7; D gene uncertain. Trimming shortened V by 4 bases and J by 5 bases, and 9 bases separated the two germline ends. Germline assignment: CDR1 SQVTM and CDR2 ANQGSEA. This CDR3 region has 11 residues. CDR3 sequence (DNA): TGCAGCGTTGTGTGGGTGGACGAGCAGTACTTC. Amino acid sequence: CSVVWVDEQYF.

There are many counts of this clonotype. The rearrangement joins TRBV12-3 or TRBV12-4 to TRBJ1-4; D ambiguous. The V end was cut by 3 bases, the J end by 2 bases, with 7 bases between. The CDR3 is 14 amino acids. The CDR3 coding sequence is TGTGCCAGCAGTTTCGCACAGACTAATGAAAAACTGTTTTTT. It translates to CASSFAQTNEKLFF.